The TCR beta chain described here comes from a study of T-cell reconstitution after alpha-beta-depleted transplantation in children. The CDR3 runs to 16 residues. Germline CDR1 and CDR2: SGHRS and YFSETQ. The V gene lost 0 bases and the J gene lost 0 bases, with 10 bases spanning the gap. This clonotype was counted at least ten times. Its antigen remains unknown. The study's findings and limits: Elevated TCRbeta diversity at day 60 was traced, in some patients, to surviving recipient T cells and thymic progenitors. Newly produced T cells mostly provided counts and TCRbeta diversity after one year, as hyperexpanded clones declined. At around two months after transplant, the alpha-beta T cells were reportedly derived from several hundred expanded clones that came from non-depleted graft cells.

Construction of the TCRbeta library involved unique molecular identifiers. TCRdb reanalysed the PCR reads using MiXCR and keeps one entry per CDR3 protein. The repertoire holds more than 400,000 distinct CDR3 sequences, with about an eighth as singletons. Source: PBMCs, mostly from graft donor cells, taken 180 days after TCRalphabeta/CD19-depleted stem cell transplant. The V gene is TRBV5-1, the J gene TRBJ2-1; D unresolved. The TCR originated in a female patient aged 2-10 years who had a stem cell transplant for aplastic anemia, so the T cells may come from the graft donor. The CDR3 is CASSLGGSISYNEQFF. The CDR3 nucleotides read TGCGCCAGCAGCTTGGGGGGTAGCATCTCCTACAATGAGCAGTTCTTC. Full variable domain (missing parts from reference TRBV5-1 and TRBJ2-1): KAGVTQTPRYLIKTRGQQVTLSCSPISGHRSVSWYQQTPGQGLQFLFEYFSETQRNKGNFPGRFSGRQFSNSRSEMNVSTLELGDSALYLCASSLGGSISYNEQFFGPGTRLTVL.